The rows below give T cell receptor beta chains drawn from one sample of a study of cytomegalovirus exposure and HLA in healthy donors. Assay: immunoSEQ multiplex PCR; the TCRdb copy retains only in-frame clones and omits some. The table has approximately 120,000 clones, 81% seen once; the top ten hold about 2%. Sequencing was performed on PBMCs. These receptors all come from a woman between 25 and 40 years old in good health and CMV-seronegative. Both conserved end residues are part of each CDR3. Fields, in order: clone size, D gene, J gene, V gene, CDR3 protein, CDR3 DNA. The D gene is left open where the match is weak. Size is omitted from some rows. Given values are once, few, many or a class for expanded clones.

size: once; D: TRBD1; J: TRBJ2-7; V: TRBV4-1; CDR3: CASSHPPGQGGYEQYF; DNA: TGCGCCAGCAGCCACCCACCGGGACAGGGAGGCTACGAGCAGTACTTC
size: -; D: -; J: TRBJ1-4; V: TRBV13; CDR3: CASSFMEEATNEKLFF; DNA: TGTGCCAGCAGCTTTATGGAGGAGGCAACTAATGAAAAACTGTTTTTT
size: -; D: -; J: TRBJ1-1; V: TRBV18; CDR3: CASSPTGQRGTEAFF; DNA: TGTGCCAGCTCTCCTACTGGCCAAAGGGGCACTGAAGCTTTCTTT
size: -; D: TRBD1; J: TRBJ1-3; V: TRBV7-9; CDR3: CASSLQGAGNTIYF; DNA: TGTGCCAGCAGCTTACAGGGGGCTGGAAACACCATATATTTT
size: -; D: TRBD2; J: TRBJ2-3; V: TRBV10-3; CDR3: CATVAGATDTQYF; DNA: TGTGCCACCGTAGCGGGAGCCACAGATACGCAGTATTTT
size: -; D: -; J: TRBJ2-7; V: TRBV14; CDR3: CASSRPLVLPSYEQYF; DNA: TGTGCCAGCAGCCGCCCTCTAGTACTCCCGTCCTACGAGCAGTACTTC
size: -; D: TRBD1; J: TRBJ1-2; V: TRBV18; CDR3: CASDGTGDAGYTF; DNA: TGTGCCAGCGACGGGACAGGGGATGCTGGCTACACCTTC
size: few; D: -; J: TRBJ1-2; V: TRBV9; CDR3: CASSVATGRRFDGYTF; DNA: TGTGCCAGCAGCGTAGCTACGGGGAGGAGATTCGATGGCTACACCTTC
size: -; D: TRBD2; J: TRBJ2-7; V: TRBV7-9; CDR3: CASSLALLSGRLYEQYF; DNA: TGTGCCAGCAGCTTAGCGCTCCTCAGCGGGAGGCTCTACGAGCAGTACTTC
size: -; D: -; J: TRBJ1-5; V: TRBV6-5; CDR3: CASRGAGVQPQHF; DNA: TGTGCCAGCAGGGGTGCAGGGGTCCAGCCCCAGCATTTT
size: -; D: TRBD2; J: TRBJ2-7; V: TRBV27; CDR3: CASNPTSGRVVEQYF; DNA: TGTGCCAGCAATCCGACTAGCGGGAGGGTGGTCGAGCAGTACTTC
size: -; D: TRBD2; J: TRBJ2-2; V: TRBV5-1; CDR3: CASAPEWGGSGELFF; DNA: TGCGCCAGCGCCCCGGAGTGGGGGGGGTCCGGGGAGCTGTTTTTT
size: -; D: TRBD2; J: TRBJ2-7; V: TRBV5-8; CDR3: CASSTPWGGTAPYEQYF; DNA: TGTGCCAGCAGCACCCCGTGGGGGGGGACGGCCCCCTACGAGCAGTACTTC
size: few; D: TRBD2; J: TRBJ2-3; V: TRBV5-1; CDR3: CASSSRREGSDTQYF; DNA: TGCGCCAGCAGCTCTCGGAGGGAGGGGTCAGATACGCAGTATTTT
size: few; D: -; J: TRBJ2-1; V: TRBV28; CDR3: CASSLHGPSYNEQFF; DNA: TGTGCCAGCAGTTTACACGGTCCCTCCTACAATGAGCAGTTCTTC
size: -; D: -; J: TRBJ1-1; V: TRBV18; CDR3: CASSVMREEAFF; DNA: TGTGCCAGCTCAGTAATGAGGGAGGAAGCTTTCTTT
size: -; D: TRBD1; J: TRBJ1-2; V: TRBV15; CDR3: CATSGSRGADYGYTF; DNA: TGTGCCACCAGCGGATCCAGGGGGGCGGACTATGGCTACACCTTC
size: -; D: TRBD2; J: TRBJ2-7; V: TRBV4-1; CDR3: CASSQGLAGSYEQYF; DNA: TGCGCCAGCAGCCAAGGACTAGCGGGTTCCTACGAGCAGTACTTC
size: -; D: -; J: TRBJ1-5; V: TRBV29-1; CDR3: CSVAAGNSNQPQHF; DNA: TGCAGCGTTGCCGCGGGGAATAGCAATCAGCCCCAGCATTTT
size: -; D: -; J: TRBJ2-1; V: TRBV21-1; CDR3: CASTAGSDYNEQFF; DNA: TGTGCCAGCACAGCAGGGTCTGACTACAATGAGCAGTTCTTC
size: -; D: -; J: TRBJ2-5; V: TRBV7-6; CDR3: CASSLQSVGETQYF; DNA: TGTGCCAGCAGCTTACAAAGCGTTGGAGAGACCCAGTACTTC